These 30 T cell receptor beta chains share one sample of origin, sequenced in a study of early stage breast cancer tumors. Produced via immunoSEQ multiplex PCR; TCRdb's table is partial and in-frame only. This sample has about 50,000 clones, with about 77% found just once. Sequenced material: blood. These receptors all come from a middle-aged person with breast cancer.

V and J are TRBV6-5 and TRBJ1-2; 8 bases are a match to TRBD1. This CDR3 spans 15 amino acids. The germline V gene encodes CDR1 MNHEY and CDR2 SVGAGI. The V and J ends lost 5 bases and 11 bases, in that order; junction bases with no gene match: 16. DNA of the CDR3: TGTGCCAGCAGTCCCACCCCGGGACAGGAGGCAGCTTACACCTTC. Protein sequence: CASSPTPGQEAAYTF.

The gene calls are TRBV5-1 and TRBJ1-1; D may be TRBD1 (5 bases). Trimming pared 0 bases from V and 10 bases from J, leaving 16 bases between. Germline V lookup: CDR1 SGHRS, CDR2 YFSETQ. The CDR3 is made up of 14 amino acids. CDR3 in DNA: TGCGCCAGCAGCTTGGACATCACGAGGGGTGGAGCTTTCTTT. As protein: CASSLDITRGGAFF.

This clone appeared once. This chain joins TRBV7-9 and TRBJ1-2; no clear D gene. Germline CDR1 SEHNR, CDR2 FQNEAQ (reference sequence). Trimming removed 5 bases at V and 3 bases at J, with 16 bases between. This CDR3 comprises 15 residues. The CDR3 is CASSRLAKADYGYTF. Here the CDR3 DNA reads TGTGCCAGCAGCCGACTTGCAAAAGCTGACTATGGCTACACCTTC.

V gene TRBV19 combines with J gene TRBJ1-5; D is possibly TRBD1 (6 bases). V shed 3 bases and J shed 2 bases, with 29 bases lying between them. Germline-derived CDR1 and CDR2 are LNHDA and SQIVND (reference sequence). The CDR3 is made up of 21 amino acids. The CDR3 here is CASSILSPGQRLPFGNQPQHF. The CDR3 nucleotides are TGTGCCAGTAGTATCCTCTCGCCGGGACAAAGGCTCCCGTTTGGCAATCAGCCCCAGCATTTT.

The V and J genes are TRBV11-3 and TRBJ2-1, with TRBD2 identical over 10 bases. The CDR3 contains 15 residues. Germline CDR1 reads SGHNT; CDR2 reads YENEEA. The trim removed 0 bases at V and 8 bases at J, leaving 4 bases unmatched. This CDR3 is CASSLDPLAGDEQFF. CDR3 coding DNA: TGTGCCAGCAGCTTAGATCCGCTAGCGGGAGATGAGCAGTTCTTC.

DNA of the CDR3: TGTGCCAGCTCACCGAGGGACAGGCCTACGCCAGGGCCCTTACAAGAGACCCAGTACTTC. Amino acids: CASSPRDRPTPGPLQETQYF. The chain couples TRBV18 to TRBJ2-5; 8 positions agree with TRBD1. The CDR3 extends over 20 amino acids. The germline CDR1 and CDR2 sequences are KGHSH and LQKENI. J gave up 2 bases and V 3 bases, and 20 bases lay outside the gene matches.

In DNA form, the CDR3 reads TGTGCCAGCAGTCCCGGTAGCCCCTACGAGCAGTACTTC. Its protein product is CASSPGSPYEQYF. V and J are TRBV6-6 and TRBJ2-7; D is unresolved. The germline CDR1 and CDR2 sequences are MNHNY and SVGAGI (reference sequence). The CDR3 is 13 amino acids. Trimming pared 5 bases from V and 2 bases from J, leaving 10 bases between.

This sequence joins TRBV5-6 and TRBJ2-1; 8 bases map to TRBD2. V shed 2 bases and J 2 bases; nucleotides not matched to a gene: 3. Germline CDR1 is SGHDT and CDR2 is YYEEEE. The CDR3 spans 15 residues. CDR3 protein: CASSFGLATYNEQFF. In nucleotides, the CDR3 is TGTGCCAGCAGCTTCGGACTAGCAACCTACAATGAGCAGTTCTTC.

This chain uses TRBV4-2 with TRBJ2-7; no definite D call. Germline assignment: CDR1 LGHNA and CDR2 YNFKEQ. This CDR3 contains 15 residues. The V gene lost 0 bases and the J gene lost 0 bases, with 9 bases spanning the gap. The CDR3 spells CASSQDSRSSYEQYF. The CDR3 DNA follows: TGTGCCAGCAGCCAAGACAGCCGCTCCTCCTACGAGCAGTACTTC.

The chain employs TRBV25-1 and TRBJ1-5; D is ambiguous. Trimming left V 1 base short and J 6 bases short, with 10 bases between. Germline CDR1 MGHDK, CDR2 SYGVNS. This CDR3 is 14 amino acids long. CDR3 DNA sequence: TGTGCCAGCAGTGAATCTGGGTTCGGTCAGCCCCAGCATTTT. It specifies CASSESGFGQPQHF.

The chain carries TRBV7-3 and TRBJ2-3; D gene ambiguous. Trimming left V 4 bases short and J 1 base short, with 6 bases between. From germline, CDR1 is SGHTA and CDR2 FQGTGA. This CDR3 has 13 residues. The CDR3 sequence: CASSSFGTDTQYF. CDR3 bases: TGTGCCAGCAGCTCGTTCGGCACAGATACGCAGTATTTT.

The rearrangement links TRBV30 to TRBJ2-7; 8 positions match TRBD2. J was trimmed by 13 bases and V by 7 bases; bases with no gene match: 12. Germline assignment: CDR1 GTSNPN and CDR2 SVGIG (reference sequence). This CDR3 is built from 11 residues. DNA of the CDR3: TGTGCCTATACGGGGGGGAGACGGGTCTACTTC. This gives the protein CAYTGGRRVYF.

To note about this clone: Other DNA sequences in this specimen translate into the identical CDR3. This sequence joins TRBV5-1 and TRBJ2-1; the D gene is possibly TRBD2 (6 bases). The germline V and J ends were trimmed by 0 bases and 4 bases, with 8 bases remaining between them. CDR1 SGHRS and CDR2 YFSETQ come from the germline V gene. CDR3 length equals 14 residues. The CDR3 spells CASSLDLAYNEQFF. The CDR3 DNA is TGCGCCAGCAGCTTGGATCTAGCGTACAATGAGCAGTTCTTC.

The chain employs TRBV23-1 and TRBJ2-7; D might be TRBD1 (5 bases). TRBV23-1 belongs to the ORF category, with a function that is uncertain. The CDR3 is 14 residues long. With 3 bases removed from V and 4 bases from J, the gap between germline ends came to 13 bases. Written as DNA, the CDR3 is TGCGCCAGCAGTCATCCCGGACACCGTTACGAGCAGTACTTC. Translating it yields CASSHPGHRYEQYF.

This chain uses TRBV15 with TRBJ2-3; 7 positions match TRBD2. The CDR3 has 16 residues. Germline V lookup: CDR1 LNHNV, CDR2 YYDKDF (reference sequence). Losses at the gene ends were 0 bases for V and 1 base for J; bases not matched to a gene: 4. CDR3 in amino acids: CATSRDWAGGTDTQYF. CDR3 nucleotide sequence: TGTGCCACCAGCAGAGATTGGGCGGGAGGCACAGATACGCAGTATTTT. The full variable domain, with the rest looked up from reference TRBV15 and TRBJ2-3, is DAMVIQNPRYQVTQFGKPVTLSCSQTLNHNVMYWYQQKSSQAPKLLFHYYDKDFNNEADTPDNFQSRRPNTSFCFLDIRSPGLGDTAMYLCATSRDWAGGTDTQYFGPGTRLTVL.

The CDR3 nucleotides are TGCGCCAGCAGCTTGTCCCCCGAGGGCGAGCAGTACTTC. Translating gives CASSLSPEGEQYF. The J gene is TRBJ2-7, the V gene TRBV5-1, with TRBD2 as a possible D gene (5 bases). This CDR3 has 13 amino acids. Germline V gene lookup returns CDR1 SGHRS and CDR2 YFSETQ. The V end lost 1 base, the J end lost 6 bases, and 11 bases lay between the germline ends.

CDR3 region: CTSSQVPAYSSYEQYF. The CDR3 coding sequence is TGCACCAGCAGCCAAGTCCCAGCGTACAGCTCCTACGAGCAGTACTTC. This rearrangement joins TRBV1 to TRBJ2-7. TRBV1 is a pseudogene segment. The CDR3 is 16 amino acids.

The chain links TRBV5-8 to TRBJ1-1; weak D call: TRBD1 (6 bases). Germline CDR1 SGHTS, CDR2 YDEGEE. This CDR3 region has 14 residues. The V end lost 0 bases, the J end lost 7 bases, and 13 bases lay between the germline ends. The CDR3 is CASSLGMGADEAFF. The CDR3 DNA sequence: TGTGCCAGCAGCTTGGGTATGGGGGCGGATGAAGCTTTCTTT.

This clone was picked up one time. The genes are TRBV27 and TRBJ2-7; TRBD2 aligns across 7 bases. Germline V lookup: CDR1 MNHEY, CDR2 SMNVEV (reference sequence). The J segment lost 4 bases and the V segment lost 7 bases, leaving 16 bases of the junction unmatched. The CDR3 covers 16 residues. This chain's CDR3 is CASTGQASGNSYEQYF. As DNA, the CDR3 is TGTGCCAGCACTGGGCAGGCTAGCGGTAATTCTTACGAGCAGTACTTC.

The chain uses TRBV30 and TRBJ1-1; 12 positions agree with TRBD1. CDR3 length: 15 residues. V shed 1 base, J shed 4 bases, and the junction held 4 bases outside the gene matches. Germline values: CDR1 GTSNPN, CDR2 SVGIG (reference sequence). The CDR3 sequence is CAWSAGQGARTEAFF. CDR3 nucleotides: TGTGCCTGGAGTGCGGGACAGGGGGCCCGCACTGAAGCTTTCTTT.

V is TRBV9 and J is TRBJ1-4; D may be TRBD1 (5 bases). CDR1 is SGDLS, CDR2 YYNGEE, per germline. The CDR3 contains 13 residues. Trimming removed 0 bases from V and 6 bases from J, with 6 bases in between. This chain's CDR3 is CASSVVGDEKLFF. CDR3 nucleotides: TGTGCCAGCAGCGTAGTGGGGGATGAAAAACTGTTTTTT.

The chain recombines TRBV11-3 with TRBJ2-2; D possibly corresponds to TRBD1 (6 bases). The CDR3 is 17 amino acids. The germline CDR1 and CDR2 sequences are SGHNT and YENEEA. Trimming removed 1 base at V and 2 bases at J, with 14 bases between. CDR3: CASSLANRDLNTGELFF. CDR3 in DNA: TGTGCCAGCAGCTTAGCCAACAGGGATCTAAACACCGGGGAGCTGTTTTTT.

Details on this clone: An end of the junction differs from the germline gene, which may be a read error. In DNA form, the CDR3 reads TGTGCTAGCAGCTTAGGACAGTACAATGAGCAGTTCTTC. Its translation: CASSLGQYNEQFF. The rearrangement joins TRBV7-7 to TRBJ2-1; D may be TRBD1 (6 bases). Per germline, CDR1 SSHAT and CDR2 FNYEAQ (reference sequence). This CDR3 comprises 13 residues.

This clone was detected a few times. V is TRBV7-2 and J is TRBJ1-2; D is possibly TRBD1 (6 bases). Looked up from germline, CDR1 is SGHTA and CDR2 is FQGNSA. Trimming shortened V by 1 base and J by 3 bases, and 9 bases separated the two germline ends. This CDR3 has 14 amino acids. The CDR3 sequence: CASSLERTDYGYTF. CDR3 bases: TGTGCCAGCAGCTTAGAGAGGACAGACTATGGCTACACCTTC. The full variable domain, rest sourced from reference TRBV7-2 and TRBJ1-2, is GAGVSQSPSNKVTEKGKDVELRCDPISGHTALYWYRQSLGQGLEFLIYFQGNSAPDKSGLPSDRFSAERTGGSVSTLTIQRTQQEDSAVYLCASSLERTDYGYTFGSGTRLTVV.

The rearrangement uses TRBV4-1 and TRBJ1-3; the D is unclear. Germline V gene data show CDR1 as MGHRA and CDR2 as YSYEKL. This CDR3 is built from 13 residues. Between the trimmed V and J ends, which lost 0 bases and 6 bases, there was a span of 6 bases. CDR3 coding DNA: TGCGCCAGCAGCCAAGACACGTTAAACACCATATATTTT. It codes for CASSQDTLNTIYF.

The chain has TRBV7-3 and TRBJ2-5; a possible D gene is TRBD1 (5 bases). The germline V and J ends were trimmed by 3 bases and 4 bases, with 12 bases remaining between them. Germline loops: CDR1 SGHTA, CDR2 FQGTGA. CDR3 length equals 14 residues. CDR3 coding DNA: TGTGCCAGCAGCTTCGGGCCCAGGGTAGAGACCCAGTACTTC. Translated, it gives CASSFGPRVETQYF.

CDR3 loop: CASSLSVRVQETQYF. DNA for the CDR3: TGTGCCAGCAGCTTAAGTGTGCGGGTGCAAGAGACCCAGTACTTC. The chain joins TRBV11-1 to TRBJ2-5, with D maybe TRBD2 (5 bases). The V gene's germline CDR1 is SGHAT and CDR2 FQDESV (reference sequence). V was cut by 2 bases and J by 2 bases, with 12 bases left in between. The CDR3 length is 15 residues. The entire variable domain, with the rest obtained from reference TRBV11-1 and TRBJ2-5, is as follows: EAEVAQSPRYKITEKSQAVAFWCDPISGHATLYWYRQILGQGPELLVQFQDESVVDDSQLPKDRFSAERLKGVDSTLKIQPAELGDSAMYLCASSLSVRVQETQYFGPGTRLLVL.

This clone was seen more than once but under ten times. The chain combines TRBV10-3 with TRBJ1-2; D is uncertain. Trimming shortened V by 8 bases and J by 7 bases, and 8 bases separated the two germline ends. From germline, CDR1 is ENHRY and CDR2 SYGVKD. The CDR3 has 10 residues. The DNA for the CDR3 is TGTGCCATCTGGAAGGTTGGCTACACCTTC. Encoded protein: CAIWKVGYTF.

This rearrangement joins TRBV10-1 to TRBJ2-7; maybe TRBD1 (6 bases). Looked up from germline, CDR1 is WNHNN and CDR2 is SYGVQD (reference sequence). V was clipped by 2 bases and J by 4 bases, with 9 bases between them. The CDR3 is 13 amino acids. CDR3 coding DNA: TGCGCCAGCAGTGAGAACAGGGTATACGAGCAGTACTTC. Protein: CASSENRVYEQYF.

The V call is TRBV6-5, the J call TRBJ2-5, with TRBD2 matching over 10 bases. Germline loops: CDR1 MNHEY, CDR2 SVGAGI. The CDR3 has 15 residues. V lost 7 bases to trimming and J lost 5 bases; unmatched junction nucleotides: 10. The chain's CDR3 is CASTQAGGPGETQYF. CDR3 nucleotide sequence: TGTGCCAGCACCCAAGCGGGAGGGCCTGGGGAGACCCAGTACTTC.